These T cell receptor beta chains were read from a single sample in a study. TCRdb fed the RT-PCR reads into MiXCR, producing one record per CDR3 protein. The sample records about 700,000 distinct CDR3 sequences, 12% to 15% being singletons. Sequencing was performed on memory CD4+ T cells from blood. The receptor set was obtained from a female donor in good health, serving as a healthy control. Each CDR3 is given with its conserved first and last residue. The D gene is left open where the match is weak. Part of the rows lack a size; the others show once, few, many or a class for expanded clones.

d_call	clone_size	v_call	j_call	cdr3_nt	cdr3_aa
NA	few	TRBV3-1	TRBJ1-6	TGTGCCAGCAGCGGGACACATTCACCCCTCCACTTT	CASSGTHSPLHF
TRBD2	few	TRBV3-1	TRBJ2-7	TGTGCCAGCAGCCCTTCTAGCGGGAGTGACGAGCAGTACTTC	CASSPSSGSDEQYF
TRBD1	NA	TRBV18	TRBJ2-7	TGCGCCAGCAGAGGGACAGGGGGGGACGAGCAGTACTTC	CASRGTGGDEQYF
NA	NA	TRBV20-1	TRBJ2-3	TGCAGTGCTAGTACACGGGAGTACCGGGATCGGGGAAATACGCAGTATTTT	CSASTREYRDRGNTQYF
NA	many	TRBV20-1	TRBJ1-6	TGCAGTGCCACCCCGGGGACCACAGATTCACCCCTCCACTTT	CSATPGTTDSPLHF
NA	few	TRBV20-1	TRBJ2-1	TGCAGTGCTCGGGACGTAAGCTCCTACAATGAGCAGTTCTTC	CSARDVSSYNEQFF
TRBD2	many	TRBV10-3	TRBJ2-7	TGTGCCACCGGGCAGGGAGGGGATTTGAGAGAGCAGTACTTC	CATGQGGDLREQYF
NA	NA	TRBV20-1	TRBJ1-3	TGCAGTGCCGCAGGACACTCTGGAAACACCATATATTTT	CSAAGHSGNTIYF
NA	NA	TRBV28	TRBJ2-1	TGTGCCAGCAGTCCGAGCCAAAGACAGTCCTACAATGAGCAGTTCTTC	CASSPSQRQSYNEQFF
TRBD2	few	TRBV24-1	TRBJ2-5	TGTGCCACCAGTCCCGGGACTAGCGGGAGTGAGACCCAGTACTTC	CATSPGTSGSETQYF
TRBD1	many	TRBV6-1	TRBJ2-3	TGTGCCAGCAGTCGACAGGGGGCTAGCACAGATACGCAGTATTTT	CASSRQGASTDTQYF
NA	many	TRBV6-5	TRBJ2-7	TGTGCCAGCACCGAGCCCGGGGGAACCGGCGAGCAGTACTTC	CASTEPGGTGEQYF
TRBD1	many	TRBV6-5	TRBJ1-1	TGTGCCAGCAGTTCGACAGGGGGGAACACTGAAGCTTTCTTT	CASSSTGGNTEAFF
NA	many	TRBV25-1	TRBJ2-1	TGTGCCAGCAGGACGTCTAGGACATCTAAGAATGAGCAGTTCTTC	CASRTSRTSKNEQFF
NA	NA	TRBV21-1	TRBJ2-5	NA	CASSVRWGAGTQYF
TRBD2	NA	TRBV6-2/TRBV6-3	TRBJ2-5	TGTGCCAGCAGTCGACCCGGGACTAGCGGGGGGACCTGGGAAGAGACCCAGTACTTC	CASSRPGTSGGTWEETQYF
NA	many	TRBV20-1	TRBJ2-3	TGCAGGGCCCAGGGCGGGGCCCGCACAGATACGCAGTATTTT	CRAQGGARTDTQYF
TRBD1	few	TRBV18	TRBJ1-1	TGTGCCAGCTCACCCGGACAGGGTTTGGCTTTCTTT	CASSPGQGLAFF
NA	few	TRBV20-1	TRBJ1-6	TGCAGTGCTAGGGAGGAACTCTTCAATTCACCCCTCCACTTT	CSAREELFNSPLHF
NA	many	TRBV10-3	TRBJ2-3	TGTGCCATCAGTGAGTCCAGGTCAGGGAGCACAGATACGCAGTATTTT	CAISESRSGSTDTQYF
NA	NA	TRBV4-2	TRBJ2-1	TGTGCCAGCAGCCAAGGGATGGCCGGGAAGGATGAGCAGTTCTTC	CASSQGMAGKDEQFF
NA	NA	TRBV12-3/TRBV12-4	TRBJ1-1	TGTGCCAGCAGTTGGAACAGGGAGGGGGCTTTCTTT	CASSWNREGAFF
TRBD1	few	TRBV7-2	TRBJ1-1	TGTGCCAGCAGCTTAATGGCAGGGGGCAGTGGTACTGAAGCTTTCTTT	CASSLMAGGSGTEAFF
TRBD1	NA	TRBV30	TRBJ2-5	TGTGCCTGGACAGGACAGGGTAAAGAGACCCAGTACTTC	CAWTGQGKETQYF
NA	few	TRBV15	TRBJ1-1	TGTGCCACCAGCAGAGATTACCTGAACACTGAAGCTTTCTTT	CATSRDYLNTEAFF
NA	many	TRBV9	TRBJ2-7	TGTGCCAGCAGCGTAGGAGATATCTCCTACGAGCAGTACTTC	CASSVGDISYEQYF
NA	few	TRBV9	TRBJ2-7	TGTGCCAGCAGCCCTAGGGGGACAAGTCCCTACGAGCAGTACTTC	CASSPRGTSPYEQYF
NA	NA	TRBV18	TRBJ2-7	TGTGCCAGCTCCCCCCCCCTGCTGGGGAGCGACGAGCAGTACTTC	CASSPPLLGSDEQYF
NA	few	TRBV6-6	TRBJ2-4	TGTGCCAGCAGTTACTCCGGGGGGCTAGGTGGTGGTGGCCTAGCCAAAAACATTCAGTACTTC	CASSYSGGLGGGGLAKNIQYF
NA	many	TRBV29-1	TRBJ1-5	TGCAGCGTTGGAAGCCTCGGGCCCCAGCATTTT	CSVGSLGPQHF
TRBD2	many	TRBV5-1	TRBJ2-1	TGCGCCAGCAGCTTTTCTAGCGGGAAGGGTGATGAGCAGTTCTTC	CASSFSSGKGDEQFF
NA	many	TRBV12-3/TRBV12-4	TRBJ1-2	TGTGCCAGCAGAGCAGTTTGGGAGGACTATGGCTACACCTTC	CASRAVWEDYGYTF
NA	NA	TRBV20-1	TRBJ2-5	TGCAGTGCTGGGGGACTCTACGAAGAGACCCAGTACTTC	CSAGGLYEETQYF
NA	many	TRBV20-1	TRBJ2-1	TGCAGTGCTGGGGACCTGAATGAGCAGTTCTTC	CSAGDLNEQFF
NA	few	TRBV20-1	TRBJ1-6	TGCAGTGCTAGAGATCAGCCAGGGCTATTAGCGAATTCACCCCTCCACTTT	CSARDQPGLLANSPLHF
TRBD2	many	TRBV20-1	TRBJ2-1	TGCAGTGCTCCTGCTAGCGGGGGCTCCTACAATGAGCAGTTCTTC	CSAPASGGSYNEQFF
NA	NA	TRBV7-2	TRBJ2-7	TGTGCCAGCAGCATTACTAGATTGGACGAGCAGTACTTC	CASSITRLDEQYF
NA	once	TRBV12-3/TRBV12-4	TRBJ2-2	TGTGCCAGCAGTTTAGCGCGTGGAACTGCCGGGGAGCTGTTTTTT	CASSLARGTAGELFF
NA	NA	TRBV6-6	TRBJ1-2	TGTGCCACCTCGCGAGGACCTTATGGCTACACCTTC	CATSRGPYGYTF
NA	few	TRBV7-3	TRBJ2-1	TGTGCCAGCAGCAGGGGGGGAAGTGCCTACAATGAGCAGTTCTTC	CASSRGGSAYNEQFF
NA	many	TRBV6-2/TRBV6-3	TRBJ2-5	TGTGCCAGCAGTCGCCGGACGGGAGAGACCCAGTACTTC	CASSRRTGETQYF